This is a list of T cell receptor beta chains from one sample in a study of blood T cell repertoires in COVID-19. Some clones are missing from TCRdb's copy, which holds only in-frame ones; the method was immunoSEQ multiplex PCR. The profile covers 90,000 to 120,000 clones, with roughly 85% appearing a single time and 2% to 3% taken by the ten largest. The sample comprised PBMCs or T cells enriched from blood (not recorded which). The receptor set was obtained from a woman aged 45-60 years who had recovered from COVID-19. Each CDR3 is given with its conserved first and last residue. A D gene is named only where the DNA matches it firmly. Not every row has a clone size; where given, it reads once, few, many or a size class.

few	TRBJ1-1	TRBV10-2	-	TGCGCCAGCAGTGAAACAGGCCAGGGCACTGAAGCTTTCTTT	CASSETGQGTEAFF
-	TRBJ1-6	TRBV12-3/TRBV12-4	-	TGTGCCAGCAGTTGGGGGGGAGTCTCACCCCTCCACTTT	CASSWGGVSPLHF
-	TRBJ1-1	TRBV29-1	-	TGCAGCGTTGAACGGGGGGAGGGCACTGAAGCTTTCTTT	CSVERGEGTEAFF
once	TRBJ2-2	TRBV5-4	-	TGTGCCAGCAGATTGGACACAAACACCGGGGAGCTGTTTTTT	CASRLDTNTGELFF
-	TRBJ1-1	TRBV2	-	TGTGCCAGCAGTGAACCCCAGGGCTACACTGAAGCTTTCTTT	CASSEPQGYTEAFF
-	TRBJ2-6	TRBV5-1	TRBD1	TGCGCCAGCAGCCCGGGACAGGGGTTTTCTGGGGCCAACGTCCTGACTTTC	CASSPGQGFSGANVLTF
-	TRBJ2-3	TRBV5-1	TRBD2	TGCGCCAGCAGCTTGGAGTCTAGCGGGAGGGGCACAGATACGCAGTATTTT	CASSLESSGRGTDTQYF
-	TRBJ1-5	TRBV12-3/TRBV12-4	-	TGTGCCAGCAGTGTCCACGCCGCAGGGTCGTACCATTTT	CASSVHAAGSYHF
-	TRBJ2-2	TRBV19	TRBD2	TGTGCCAGTAGTTGGACGGCCGGGACTAGCGGGAGGGTTGTCGGGGAGCTGTTTTTT	CASSWTAGTSGRVVGELFF
-	TRBJ2-1	TRBV7-2	-	TGTGCCAGCAGCTCCCCGGGACAACGCTCCTACAATGAGCAGTTCTTC	CASSSPGQRSYNEQFF
-	TRBJ2-2	TRBV5-1	-	TGCGCCAGCAGGTCGGACACCACCGGGGAGCTGTTTTTT	CASRSDTTGELFF
-	TRBJ2-5	TRBV4-1	TRBD2	TGCGCCAGCAGCCAAGGGAGGCTAGCGGGGGAGGAGACCCAGTACTTC	CASSQGRLAGEETQYF
-	TRBJ2-2	TRBV5-1	-	TGCGCCAGCAGCCACGGGACAAACGCGAACACCGGGGAGCTGTTTTTT	CASSHGTNANTGELFF
-	TRBJ2-7	TRBV24-1	-	TGTGCCACCAGTGATTTGCGACAAGGCTACGAGCAGTACTTC	CATSDLRQGYEQYF
once	TRBJ2-7	TRBV4-1	TRBD1	TGCGCCAGCAGCCAACCGACAGGGGCCTCTCTCTCCTACGAGCAGTACTTC	CASSQPTGASLSYEQYF
-	TRBJ2-5	TRBV11-2	TRBD2	TGTGCCAGCAGCACCGGACTAGCGGGGGGGCAGTACTTC	CASSTGLAGGQYF
-	TRBJ1-5	TRBV19	TRBD1	TGTGCCAGTAACCACAGGGGGCTTCAGCCCCAGCATTTT	CASNHRGLQPQHF
-	TRBJ2-3	TRBV27	-	TGTGCCAGCAGTTTATTGACGGGAGATACGCAGTATTTT	CASSLLTGDTQYF
-	TRBJ1-3	TRBV9	-	TGTGCCAGCAGCGTAGGCGGGAGGACGGGCTCTGGAAACACCATATATTTT	CASSVGGRTGSGNTIYF
-	TRBJ1-5	TRBV3-1/TRBV3-2	-	TGTGCCAGCAGCCAGAGCCAGGGGAACAATCAGCCCCAGCATTTT	CASSQSQGNNQPQHF
few	TRBJ1-6	TRBV27	TRBD1	TGTGCCAGCAGCCTTATCCCCGGGACAGGGTTTTCACCCCTCCACTTT	CASSLIPGTGFSPLHF
-	TRBJ1-4	TRBV2	-	TGTGCCAGCAGTGAAAGTTGGGCAGGACTAGCAAAACTGTTTTTT	CASSESWAGLAKLFF
-	TRBJ1-1	TRBV30	-	TGTGCCTGGAGTGAAGGGGGCACTGAAGCTTTCTTT	CAWSEGGTEAFF
few	TRBJ2-2	TRBV29-1	TRBD2	TGCAGCGTTGAATCCCGGGGTAGCGGGAGGGTCGGTACCGGGGAGCTGTTTTTT	CSVESRGSGRVGTGELFF
-	TRBJ2-7	TRBV3-1/TRBV3-2	TRBD2	TGTGCCAGCAGCCAAAGGCTAGCGGACTACTACGAGCAGTACTTC	CASSQRLADYYEQYF
-	TRBJ1-1	TRBV7-3	-	TGTGCCAGCACCCCACTACCAGGGGACACTGAAGCTTTCTTT	CASTPLPGDTEAFF
-	TRBJ1-2	TRBV7-3	-	TGTGCCAGCAGCTTAAGGGCAACTAACTATGGCTACACCTTC	CASSLRATNYGYTF
once	TRBJ2-3	TRBV10-3	TRBD2	TGTGCCATCAGTGAGTCAATCACCCTAGCGGGAGTAGCAGATACGCAGTATTTT	CAISESITLAGVADTQYF
-	TRBJ2-1	TRBV3-1/TRBV3-2	TRBD2	TGTGCCAGCAGCCCGCAGCGGGGGGGTTTGGCTGAGCAGTTCTTC	CASSPQRGGLAEQFF
-	TRBJ1-6	TRBV3-1/TRBV3-2	TRBD1	TGTGCCAGCAGCCCCGGTATGGATGAGGACAGGTCAATCGCTTCACCCCTCCACTTT	CASSPGMDEDRSIASPLHF
-	TRBJ1-1	TRBV12-3/TRBV12-4	-	TGTGCCAGCAGGGGAGGGACTTCTGAAGCTTTCTTT	CASRGGTSEAFF
-	TRBJ1-2	TRBV28	-	TGTGCCAGCAGTTTAAACAGCTATGGCTACACCTTC	CASSLNSYGYTF
-	TRBJ1-4	TRBV27	-	TGTGCCAGCAGTTTATTAGGCAGCACAGGGAATGAAAAACTGTTTTTT	CASSLLGSTGNEKLFF
-	TRBJ2-6	TRBV19	-	TGTGCCACTGCTAACTCTGGGGCCAACGTCCTGACTTTC	CATANSGANVLTF
-	TRBJ1-2	TRBV18	TRBD1	TGTGCCAGCTCACCTCTCTCTGGGGACAGCAACTATGGCTACACCTTC	CASSPLSGDSNYGYTF
-	TRBJ1-5	TRBV19	TRBD1	TGTGCCAGTAGACCCTCGGGGACAGGGATTTGGCCCCAGCATTTT	CASRPSGTGIWPQHF
once	TRBJ1-1	TRBV11-3	-	TGTGCCAGCAGCTTAGGCGGGGTACCTGAAGCTTTCTTT	CASSLGGVPEAFF
-	TRBJ2-7	TRBV14	TRBD2	TGTGCCAGCAGCCTACGTTTAGCGGGAGGGGTGCAGTACTTC	CASSLRLAGGVQYF
-	TRBJ1-5	TRBV30	-	TGTGCCTGGAGTGTACCGGGGTACAGTCAGCCCCAGCATTTT	CAWSVPGYSQPQHF
-	TRBJ2-7	TRBV2	TRBD2	TGTGCCAGCAGTGAAGCGATAGGCGGGAGCCTCGACGAGCAGTACTTC	CASSEAIGGSLDEQYF
-	TRBJ2-1	TRBV7-3	TRBD1	TGTGCCAGCAGCTCCCGACCGGGACAGGGAAAGGGCAATGAGCAGTTCTTC	CASSSRPGQGKGNEQFF
-	TRBJ1-1	TRBV28	-	TGTGCCAGCAGTCGAGCCGAGTTCGTTACTGAAGCTTTCTTT	CASSRAEFVTEAFF
-	TRBJ2-1	TRBV5-1	TRBD2	TGCGCCAGCAGCTTGGGACTAGCGGGAGGGAGCGAGCAGTTCTTC	CASSLGLAGGSEQFF
-	TRBJ2-3	TRBV19	-	TGTGCCAGTAGGTTAACTAGCACAGATACGCAGTATTTT	CASRLTSTDTQYF
-	TRBJ2-1	TRBV7-9	-	TGTGCCAGCAGCTTAGCGCAGACAGTCAATGAGCAGTTCTTC	CASSLAQTVNEQFF
-	TRBJ2-1	TRBV7-3	-	TGTGCCAGCAGCTTAGGACTGTCCGGAAGAGATGAGCAGTTCTTC	CASSLGLSGRDEQFF
-	TRBJ1-2	TRBV28	TRBD1	TGTGCCAGCAAGGATGGGCCGGGGACAGAGATTGGCTACACCTTC	CASKDGPGTEIGYTF
once	TRBJ1-3	TRBV18	-	TGTGCCAGCTCACCAAGAATCAGGGAAGACAAACCCTCTGGAAACACCATATATTTT	CASSPRIREDKPSGNTIYF
-	TRBJ1-1	TRBV9	-	TGTGCCAGCAGCGTAGTAGGGGACACTGAAGCTTTCTTT	CASSVVGDTEAFF
-	TRBJ2-2	TRBV24-1	TRBD1	TGTGCCACACAGGGGTACACCGGGGAGCTGTTTTTT	CATQGYTGELFF
once	TRBJ2-1	TRBV7-3	-	TGTGCCAGCAGCGAACACTACAATGAGCAGTTCTTC	CASSEHYNEQFF